This TCR beta chain was documented in a study of blood T cell repertoires in COVID-19. Germline V gives CDR1 SEHNR, CDR2 FQNEAQ (reference sequence). The J segment lost 7 bases and the V segment lost 0 bases, leaving 2 bases of the junction unmatched. The CDR3 length is 15 residues. This table comes from immunoSEQ multiplex PCR, and its TCRdb copy is limited to in-frame clones, with some not included. Among 200,000 to 250,000 clones listed, approximately 83% were seen once. This clone appeared once. The study drew participants aged 18 to 89 years from fewer than 30 US areas. Cohort assignment relied on participant-reported clinical history.

The origin of this receptor is a middle-aged woman with acute COVID-19. The sequenced sample consisted of PBMCs or T cells enriched from blood (not recorded which). V and J are TRBV7-9 and TRBJ2-2, with TRBD1 identical over 10 bases. The CDR3 bases are TGTGCCAGCAGCTTAGCGGGACAGGGGATCGGGGAGCTGTTTTTT. This codes for CASSLAGQGIGELFF.